Presented here are 23 T cell receptor beta chains from one specimen sequenced in a study of T cells after yellow fever vaccination. A single record per CDR3 protein comes from TCRdb applying MiXCR to the 5' RACE reads. Of 60,000 to 85,000 distinct CDR3 sequences in the sample, roughly 7.4% were seen once. The specimen was CD8+ T cells sorted from PBMCs, collected about 5 days after the first yellow fever vaccination. These receptors were collected from a man aged 18 to 30 who received the YFV17D yellow fever vaccine.

Ten or more counts support this clonotype. This chain joins TRBV6-2 or TRBV6-3 and TRBJ2-7; tentatively, D is TRBD1 (5 bases). V was shortened by 2 bases and J by 3 bases, with 17 bases between the two germline ends. CDR3 size: 16 residues. CDR1 is MNHEY and CDR2 is SVGEGT in the germline V gene. CDR3 residues: CASSYPPTEIDYEQYF. CDR3 sequence (DNA): TGTGCCAGCAGTTACCCTCCGACAGAAATCGACTACGAGCAGTACTTC.

The sample holds many counts of this clonotype. The chain couples TRBV18 to TRBJ2-5; 8 bases are a match to TRBD1. This CDR3 is 15 amino acids long. From germline, CDR1 is KGHSH and CDR2 LQKENI. The J segment lost 7 bases and the V segment lost 8 bases, leaving 15 bases of the junction unmatched. In DNA, the CDR3 is TGTGCCAGCCGGAAATCAGGGGGCGTAGGATGGACCCAGTACTTC. As protein: CASRKSGGVGWTQYF.

The CDR3 spells CASSPRLAGPGTETQYF. The CDR3 nucleotides are TGTGCCAGCAGTCCACGACTAGCGGGGCCGGGGACAGAGACCCAGTACTTC. The V call is TRBV2, the J call TRBJ2-5; 11 nucleotides agree with TRBD2. The germline CDR1 and CDR2 sequences are SNHLY and FYNNEI. CDR3 size: 17 residues. V shed 5 bases, J shed 4 bases, and the junction held 12 bases outside the gene matches.

The table lists this clonotype with many counts. The chain employs TRBV27 and TRBJ1-1, with D uncertain. In germline, CDR1 is MNHEY, CDR2 SMNVEV (reference sequence). CDR3 length: 13 residues. The V and J ends lost 3 bases and 1 base respectively, with 6 bases between them. Here the CDR3 DNA reads TGTGCCAGCAGTTTGATGTCGAACACTGAAGCTTTCTTT. This encodes CASSLMSNTEAFF.

Many counts were recorded for this clonotype. The chain is built from TRBV11-3 and TRBJ2-3; 12 bases match TRBD2. The CDR3 loop spans 16 amino acids. Per germline, CDR1 SGHNT and CDR2 YENEEA. V dropped 4 bases and J dropped 1; count of bases not matched to a gene: 3. The CDR3 nucleotides read TGTGCCAGCAGCTCCCGGACTAGCGGGGGCACAGATACGCAGTATTTT. Translation gives CASSSRTSGGTDTQYF.

This clonotype appeared a few times. This chain links TRBV29-1 with TRBJ1-1, with D possibly TRBD1 on 6 matching bases. Trimming removed 1 base at V and 4 bases at J, with 13 bases between. The CDR3 is 14 amino acids. Germline V gene sequence: CDR1 SQVTM, CDR2 ANQGSEA. CDR3 residues: CSVEGRGGSTEAFF. The CDR3, as DNA: TGCAGCGTTGAAGGTCGGGGGGGCAGCACTGAAGCTTTCTTT.

This clonotype has a handful of counts. The chain couples TRBV4-3 to TRBJ2-5; 7 nucleotides agree with TRBD1. With 1 base clipped from V and 4 bases from J, the junction kept 6 bases outside the gene matches. The CDR3 loop spans 15 amino acids. Germline V CDR1 and CDR2: LGHNA, YSLEER. Here the CDR3 reads CASSQGDSYIETQYF. Here the CDR3 DNA reads TGCGCCAGCAGCCAAGGGGACAGCTACATAGAGACCCAGTACTTC.

J is TRBJ1-2 and V is TRBV7-9; possibly TRBD1 for D (6 bases). This CDR3 has 16 amino acids. Trimming shortened V by 6 bases and J by 4 bases, and 21 bases separated the two germline ends. Germline V gene data show CDR1 as SEHNR and CDR2 as FQNEAQ (reference sequence). CDR3: CASSKGDRTRTYGYTF. CDR3 nucleotides: TGTGCCAGCAGTAAGGGTGACAGGACAAGGACCTATGGCTACACCTTC.

This clonotype was counted ten times or more. This chain uses TRBV4-1 with TRBJ2-7; 10 bases match TRBD1. The germline V gene encodes CDR1 MGHRA and CDR2 YSYEKL. V shed 3 bases, J shed 4 bases, and the junction held 6 bases outside the gene matches. CDR3 length equals 15 residues. The CDR3 loop reads CASSQRQGAGYEQYF. The DNA for the CDR3 is TGCGCCAGCAGCCAGAGACAGGGGGCCGGGTACGAGCAGTACTTC.

Only a few counts were recorded for this clonotype. This chain joins TRBV4-1 and TRBJ1-6; no firm D call. Germline V gene data show CDR1 as MGHRA and CDR2 as YSYEKL. The V end was cut by 0 bases, the J end by 6 bases, with 15 bases between. The CDR3 is made up of 17 amino acids. DNA for the CDR3: TGCGCCAGCAGCCAAGATTCCGGCAGCTATATTAATTCACCCCTCCACTTT. Protein sequence: CASSQDSGSYINSPLHF.

This clonotype has only a few counts. The rearrangement uses TRBV19 and TRBJ2-2; D unresolved. Per germline, CDR1 LNHDA and CDR2 SQIVND (reference sequence). The CDR3 extends over 13 amino acids. The ends were cut back, 3 bases at V and 6 bases at J, with 8 bases in the middle. The CDR3 here is CASSIRIPGELFF. CDR3 bases: TGTGCCAGTAGTATCAGAATCCCCGGGGAGCTGTTTTTT.

The chain uses TRBV16 and TRBJ1-6, with 7 bases fitting TRBD1. Trimming took 4 bases from V and 7 from J; bases not matched to a gene: 7. The CDR3 has 15 amino acids. Germline values: CDR1 KGHSY, CDR2 FQNENV. As DNA, the CDR3 is TGTGCCAGCAGCCGAGATCAGGGGGGCAATTCACCCCTCCACTTT. Translating gives CASSRDQGGNSPLHF.

This clonotype was seen a handful of times. J is TRBJ1-4 and V is TRBV4-1; D is unresolved. CDR3 length: 16 amino acids. Trimming shortened V by 1 base and J by 3 bases, and 12 bases separated the two germline ends. The germline CDR1 and CDR2 sequences are MGHRA and YSYEKL. CDR3: CASSQAAAGANEKLFF. The DNA of the CDR3 is TGCGCCAGCAGCCAAGCCGCTGCGGGAGCTAATGAAAAACTGTTTTTT.

This chain joins TRBV5-4 and TRBJ1-1; the D gene is possibly TRBD1 (6 bases). The CDR3 extends over 13 amino acids. Per the germline V gene, CDR1 is SGHNT and CDR2 is YYREEE (reference sequence). The germline V and J ends were trimmed by 9 bases and 4 bases, with 16 bases remaining between them. This chain's CDR3 is CATPGRGGTEAFF. The CDR3 DNA reads as TGTGCCACTCCCGGCAGGGGCGGCACTGAAGCTTTCTTT.

In this sample, this clonotype turned up a few times. The chain employs TRBV7-8 and TRBJ1-2; possible D gene TRBD1, 5 bases. Germline CDR1 is SGHVS and CDR2 is FQNEAQ. There are 18 residues in the CDR3. Trimming shortened V by 0 bases and J by 5 bases, and 22 bases separated the two germline ends. The CDR3 sequence is CASSLAVVGLGGEYGYTF. The DNA of the CDR3 is TGTGCCAGCAGCTTAGCCGTGGTGGGCTTGGGGGGGGAATATGGCTACACCTTC.

V usage is TRBV21-1 and J usage is TRBJ1-6; TRBD1, the table's D call, was not compared with the DNA. TRBV21-1 is a recognized pseudogene. This CDR3 is built from 15 residues. The DNA of the CDR3 is TGTGCCAGCAGCCCCACCCCGGACTATAATTCACCCCTCCACTTT. Its translation is CASSPTPDYNSPLHF.

This clonotype was observed many times. This chain uses TRBV11-2 with TRBJ2-2; D may be TRBD2 (5 bases). The CDR3 has 14 residues. V was clipped by 2 bases and J by 6 bases, with 10 bases between them. CDR1 and CDR2 (germline): SGHAT, FQNNGV. The chain's CDR3 is CASSLLTEAGELFF. The CDR3 DNA reads as TGTGCCAGCAGCTTACTAACGGAGGCCGGGGAGCTGTTTTTT.

This clonotype was picked up many times. J is TRBJ2-7 and V is TRBV3-1; possibly TRBD2 for D (5 bases). Germline CDR1 and CDR2: LGHDT and YNNKEL (reference sequence). The V gene lost 2 bases and the J gene lost 3 bases, with 11 bases spanning the gap. The CDR3 length is 14 residues. CDR3 amino acids: CASSQTSKVYEQYF. Written as DNA, the CDR3 is TGTGCCAGCAGCCAAACTAGTAAGGTCTACGAGCAGTACTTC.

V and J are TRBV2 and TRBJ2-1, with 8 bases lining up with TRBD2. The CDR3 has 14 residues. Germline loops: CDR1 SNHLY, CDR2 FYNNEI. V dropped 6 bases and J dropped 2; count of bases not matched to a gene: 3. This CDR3 is CASRVSGAYNEQFF. Written as DNA, the CDR3 is TGTGCCAGCAGAGTTAGCGGGGCCTACAATGAGCAGTTCTTC.

This chain uses TRBV4-2 with TRBJ2-7, with 9 bases matching TRBD2. This CDR3 is 17 amino acids long. The germline V gene has CDR1 LGHNA and CDR2 YNFKEQ. With V trimmed by 0 bases and J by 1 base, 7 bases remained unmatched. The chain's CDR3 is CASSQEGGGGGSYEQYF. The CDR3 bases are TGTGCCAGCAGCCAAGAAGGAGGCGGGGGGGGTTCCTACGAGCAGTACTTC.

The gene calls are TRBV5-4 and TRBJ2-7; D might be TRBD1 or TRBD2, each matching 5 bases. Germline CDR1 reads SGHNT; CDR2 reads YYREEE (reference sequence). CDR3 length: 15 amino acids. Trimming shortened V by 7 bases and J by 4 bases, and 21 bases separated the two germline ends. CDR3 DNA sequence: TGTGCCAGCGGAACTGGTGGGACGGAAGCATACGAGCAGTACTTC. This gives the protein CASGTGGTEAYEQYF.

This clonotype was counted only a few times. This sequence joins TRBV12-3 or TRBV12-4 and TRBJ1-5; D unclear. V shed 5 bases and J shed 7 bases, with 12 bases lying between them. The CDR3 length is 13 residues. CDR3 in amino acids: CASSEFGWQPQHF. CDR3 in DNA: TGTGCCAGCAGTGAATTCGGTTGGCAGCCCCAGCATTTT.

This clonotype was detected only a few times. The V and J genes are TRBV4-1 and TRBJ2-4, with D unclear. V shed 0 bases and J shed 8 bases, with 20 bases lying between them. This CDR3 has 17 amino acids. Germline CDR1 and CDR2: MGHRA and YSYEKL. Written as DNA, the CDR3 is TGCGCCAGCAGCCAAGATTCTCCAGGAACTGCCGAGGACATTCAGTACTTC. Amino acids: CASSQDSPGTAEDIQYF.